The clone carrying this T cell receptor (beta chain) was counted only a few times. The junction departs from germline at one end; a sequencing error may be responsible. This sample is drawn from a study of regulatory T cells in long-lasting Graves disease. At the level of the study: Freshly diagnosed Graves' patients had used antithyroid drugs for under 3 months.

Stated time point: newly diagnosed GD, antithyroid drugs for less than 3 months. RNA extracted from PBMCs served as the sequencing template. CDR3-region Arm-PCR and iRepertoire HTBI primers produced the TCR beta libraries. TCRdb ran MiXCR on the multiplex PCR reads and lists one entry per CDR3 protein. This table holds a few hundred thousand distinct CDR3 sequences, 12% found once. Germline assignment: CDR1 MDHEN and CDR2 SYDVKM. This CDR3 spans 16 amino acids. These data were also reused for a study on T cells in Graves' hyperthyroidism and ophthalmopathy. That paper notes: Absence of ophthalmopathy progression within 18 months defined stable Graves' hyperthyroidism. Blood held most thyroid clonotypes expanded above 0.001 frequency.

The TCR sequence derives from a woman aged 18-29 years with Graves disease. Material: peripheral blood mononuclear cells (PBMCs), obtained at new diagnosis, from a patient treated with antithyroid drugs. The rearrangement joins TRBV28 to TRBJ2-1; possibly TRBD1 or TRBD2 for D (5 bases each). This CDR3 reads CASSIAVRGLGNEQLF. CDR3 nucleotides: TGTGCCAGCAGTATCGCGGTGAGGGGTTTGGGCAATGAGCAGCTCTTC.